A single sample gave rise to the 4 T cell receptor beta chains below, sequenced in a study of response to subunit inactivated influenza vaccine. Each CDR3 protein is one row after TCRdb ran MiXCR on the RT-PCR reads. The profile shows around 530,000 distinct CDR3 sequences, roughly 10% of them singletons. The sequencing here drew on PBMCs from blood, taken on the day of vaccination. These receptors came from a man in his fifties who received an inactivated influenza vaccine.

In nucleotides, the CDR3 is TGTGCCAGCAGTTTGGAGACAGGGCCAACAGATACGCAGTATTTT. The encoded protein is CASSLETGPTDTQYF. This chain uses TRBV28 with TRBJ2-3; TRBD1 matches 7 bases. The CDR3 totals 15 residues. The ends lost 3 bases at V and 3 bases at J; junction bases unmatched: 6. Germline V gene data show CDR1 as MDHEN and CDR2 as SYDVKM.

The chain has TRBV6-2 or TRBV6-3 and TRBJ2-3; a possible D gene is TRBD2 (5 bases). Trimming shortened V by 8 bases and J by 3 bases, and 15 bases separated the two germline ends. Germline-derived CDR1 and CDR2 are MNHEY and SVGEGT. The CDR3 covers 14 residues. The CDR3 spells CASRERGLTDTQYF. CDR3 sequence (DNA): TGTGCCAGCCGCGAACGGGGATTGACAGATACGCAGTATTTT.

The chain employs TRBV7-9 and TRBJ2-1; tentatively, D is TRBD2 (6 bases). The CDR3 runs 13 residues. V gave up 2 bases and J gave up 6 bases, with 8 bases separating them. CDR1 is SEHNR and CDR2 is FQNEAQ in the germline V gene (reference sequence). DNA of the CDR3: TGTGCCAGCAGCTTAATGGGGGGCAATGAGCAGTTCTTC. Amino acids: CASSLMGGNEQFF.

In its sample, this clonotype was seen many times. J is TRBJ1-1 and V is TRBV3-1, with D perhaps matching TRBD1 (6 bases). The CDR3 has 14 amino acids. Germline CDR1 and CDR2: LGHDT and YNNKEL (reference sequence). V was clipped by 1 base and J by 1 base, with 7 bases between them. The CDR3, as DNA: TGTGCCAGCAGCCAAGGGACAGCGAACACTGAAGCTTTCTTT. It codes for CASSQGTANTEAFF.